The 30 T cell receptor beta chains presented below share a single source sample, sequenced in a study of high-grade serous ovarian cancer treatment subgroups. Tumor samples were taken before definitive surgery or chemotherapy. Sequencing used immunoSEQ multiplex PCR; TCRdb keeps in-frame clones, though not all of them. The sample has roughly 5,300 clones, 60% to 80% seen once. Sequencing was done on a sample of tumor tissue. Receptors originate from a human patient with high-grade serous ovarian cancer.

The CDR3 DNA reads TGTGCCAGCAGAACAGGGCCTCACACTGAAGCTTTCTTT. Translation gives CASRTGPHTEAFF. The chain uses TRBV6-5 and TRBJ1-1, with TRBD1 as a possible D gene (6 bases). This CDR3 is 13 amino acids long. V lost 6 bases and J lost 3, with 11 bases in between. The germline CDR1 and CDR2 sequences are MNHEY and SVGAGI.

The genes are TRBV7-6 and TRBJ1-5; D is unresolved. This CDR3 contains 13 residues. V shed 1 base and J shed 11 bases, with 12 bases lying between them. From germline, CDR1 is SGHVS and CDR2 FNYEAQ. In nucleotides, the CDR3 is TGTGCCAGCAGCTTAGTTTTGGGCCGGGCCCAGCATTTT. Encoded protein: CASSLVLGRAQHF.

The genes are TRBV7-2 and TRBJ2-3, with a possible D match to TRBD2 (5 bases). Germline V lookup: CDR1 SGHTA, CDR2 FQGNSA. The CDR3 consists of 15 residues. Trimming left V 7 bases short and J 3 bases short, with 17 bases between. CDR3 loop: CASTPIELATDTQYF. The DNA of the CDR3 is TGTGCCAGCACCCCCATTGAGCTAGCTACAGATACGCAGTATTTT.

This chain joins TRBV7-8 and TRBJ2-1, with 9 bases fitting TRBD1. The ends lost 1 base at V and 7 bases at J; junction bases unmatched: 20. Per the germline V gene, CDR1 is SGHVS and CDR2 is FQNEAQ. This CDR3 has 20 amino acids. The CDR3 protein is CASSLEGAGQGVPGVNEQFF. CDR3 in DNA: TGTGCCAGCAGCTTAGAAGGGGCGGGACAGGGAGTGCCGGGGGTGAATGAGCAGTTCTTC.

The chain is built from TRBV7-7 and TRBJ2-2, with TRBD1 identical over 8 bases. The germline gives CDR1 SSHAT, CDR2 FNYEAQ (reference sequence). V dropped 1 base and J dropped 1; count of bases not matched to a gene: 5. The CDR3 spans 17 residues. CDR3 coding DNA: TGTGCCAGCAGCTTAGTGCCAGGGGGCCTGAACACCGGGGAGCTGTTTTTT. Protein: CASSLVPGGLNTGELFF.

The chain uses TRBV7-9 and TRBJ1-2, with D possibly TRBD1 on 5 matching bases. From germline, CDR1 is SEHNR and CDR2 FQNEAQ (reference sequence). The CDR3 sequence is 13 residues long. V lost 7 bases to trimming and J lost 7 bases, with 16 bases between them. DNA of the CDR3: TGTGCCAGCAACCCCGGGGGGGAAGTTGGCTACACCTTC. Translating gives CASNPGGEVGYTF.

The chain joins TRBV7-9 to TRBJ1-1; D gene unclear. Trimming cost V 1 base and J 1 base, with 4 bases left between them. Germline V lookup: CDR1 SEHNR, CDR2 FQNEAQ (reference sequence). This CDR3 region has 13 residues. As DNA, the CDR3 is TGTGCCAGCAGCTTAGAACAGAACACTGAAGCTTTCTTT. Protein: CASSLEQNTEAFF. Complete variable domain (other parts from reference TRBV7-9 and TRBJ1-1): DTGVSQNPRHKITKRGQNVTFRCDPISEHNRLYWYRQTLGQGPEFLTYFQNEAQLEKSRLLSDRFSAERPKGSFSTLEIQRTEQGDSAMYLCASSLEQNTEAFFGQGTRLTVV.

The V call is TRBV9, the J call TRBJ1-1, with a possible D match to TRBD1 (5 bases). Germline V gene data show CDR1 as SGDLS and CDR2 as YYNGEE. This CDR3 has 14 residues. Trimming took off 1 base at V and 4 bases at J, with 11 bases between the two ends. The CDR3 DNA reads TGTGCCAGCAGCGTATCGGGGGGTACCACTGAAGCTTTCTTT. Translated: CASSVSGGTTEAFF.

The chain has TRBV11-1 and TRBJ2-3; D ambiguous. There are 12 residues in the CDR3. Trimming took off 5 bases at V and 6 bases at J, with 9 bases between the two ends. Germline V lookup: CDR1 SGHAT, CDR2 FQDESV (reference sequence). The chain's CDR3 is CASSRRADTQYF. CDR3 DNA: TGTGCCAGCAGCCGCCGCGCGGATACGCAGTATTTT.

This sequence joins TRBV30 and TRBJ2-4; 12 bases agree with TRBD1. J gave up 0 bases and V 0 bases, and 15 bases lay outside the gene matches. CDR3 length equals 21 residues. CDR1 is GTSNPN, CDR2 SVGIG, per germline (reference sequence). The chain's CDR3 is CAWSVQEMFGGQGAAKNIQYF. CDR3 sequence (DNA): TGTGCCTGGAGTGTACAGGAGATGTTCGGGGGACAGGGGGCAGCCAAAAACATTCAGTACTTC.

The V and J genes are TRBV4-3 and TRBJ2-5; D remains unclear. Trimming removed 0 bases from V and 5 bases from J, with 10 bases in between. This CDR3 spans 14 amino acids. Per the germline V gene, CDR1 is LGHNA and CDR2 is YSLEER. CDR3 bases: TGCGCCAGCAGCCAAGATAGGCGGCCGGAGACCCAGTACTTC. Protein: CASSQDRRPETQYF.

This chain connects TRBV20-1 to TRBJ2-1; no clear D gene. The germline V and J ends were trimmed by 6 bases and 7 bases, with 7 bases remaining between them. The CDR3 runs to 10 residues. The germline V gene has CDR1 DFQATT and CDR2 SNEGSKA (reference sequence). The CDR3 region has the DNA TGCAGTGCCGGGTTAAATGAGCAGTTCTTC. This codes for CSAGLNEQFF.

The CDR3 sequence: CASSLSGTGSYEQYF. CDR3 sequence (DNA): TGTGCCAGCAGTTTATCGGGGACGGGCTCCTACGAGCAGTACTTC. This chain connects TRBV27 to TRBJ2-5; D may match TRBD1 or TRBD2 (5 bases each). The better agreement between TRBJ2-7 and the DNA end casts doubt on the J call. Germline V gene sequence: CDR1 MNHEY, CDR2 SMNVEV (reference sequence). The CDR3 consists of 15 residues.

The rearrangement links TRBV9 to TRBJ1-2; D ambiguous. The V end lost 4 bases, the J end lost 4 bases, and 11 bases lay between the germline ends. Germline CDR1 SGDLS, CDR2 YYNGEE. CDR3 length: 13 residues. Written as DNA, the CDR3 is TGTGCCAGCAGCCTGCGGGGTACCTATGGCTACACCTTC. Amino acids: CASSLRGTYGYTF.

This rearrangement joins TRBV27 to TRBJ2-1, with D hard to call. CDR1 and CDR2 (germline): MNHEY, SMNVEV (reference sequence). With 5 bases removed from V and 0 bases from J, the gap between germline ends came to 11 bases. This CDR3 spans 15 amino acids. The CDR3 here is CASSPRWSSYNEQFF. The CDR3, as DNA: TGTGCCAGCAGTCCTAGATGGAGCTCCTACAATGAGCAGTTCTTC.

The chain is built from TRBV7-6 and TRBJ2-3; D tentatively fits TRBD1 or TRBD2 (6 bases each). The length of the CDR3 is 16 residues. V was trimmed by 6 bases and J by 4 bases, leaving 20 bases between them. The germline CDR1 and CDR2 sequences are SGHVS and FNYEAQ. CDR3 bases: TGTGCCAGCAGTCCCCTCGGAGGGGGGATTCCAGATACGCAGTATTTT. Translating it yields CASSPLGGGIPDTQYF.

This sequence joins TRBV19 and TRBJ1-4; D is uncertain. Per germline, CDR1 LNHDA and CDR2 SQIVND (reference sequence). V was cut by 3 bases and J by 3 bases, with 11 bases left in between. The CDR3 extends over 15 amino acids. The CDR3 loop reads CASSMGIRANEKLFF. CDR3 nucleotide sequence: TGTGCCAGTAGTATGGGGATCCGGGCTAATGAAAAACTGTTTTTT.

The J gene is TRBJ1-6, the V gene TRBV7-2, with D maybe TRBD1 (5 bases). Trimming took off 11 bases at V and 7 bases at J, with 18 bases between the two ends. CDR3 size: 14 residues. Germline V gene sequence: CDR1 SGHTA, CDR2 FQGNSA. Here the CDR3 DNA reads TGTGCCGGCGAAAGCCGGGGGGAGAATTCACCCCTCCACTTT. It encodes CAGESRGENSPLHF.

The chain uses TRBV18 and TRBJ2-7; the match to TRBD2 covers 7 bases. The germline V gene encodes CDR1 KGHSH and CDR2 LQKENI. This CDR3 has 15 amino acids. The V gene end was trimmed by 6 bases and the J gene end by 2 bases; junction bases not matched to a gene: 10. Here the CDR3 reads CASSLSRGDTYEQYF. As DNA, the CDR3 is TGTGCCAGCTCCCTAAGCCGGGGGGATACCTACGAGCAGTACTTC.

The V call is TRBV29-1, the J call TRBJ2-1; D is uncertain. This CDR3 contains 13 residues. Germline-derived CDR1 and CDR2 are SQVTM and ANQGSEA. V gave up 2 bases and J gave up 3 bases, with 8 bases separating them. CDR3: CSVENTYYNEQFF. The CDR3 DNA is TGCAGCGTTGAAAACACCTACTACAATGAGCAGTTCTTC.

The count of this clone is one. This chain links TRBV7-2 with TRBJ2-7, with a possible D match to TRBD1 (6 bases). Trimming took 5 bases from V and 6 from J, leaving 23 bases between them. The CDR3 sequence is 16 residues long. Per germline, CDR1 SGHTA and CDR2 FQGNSA. CDR3 residues: CASSLSSGKTGLEQYF. The DNA of the CDR3 is TGTGCCAGCAGCCTCTCCTCTGGGAAGACAGGCCTCGAGCAGTACTTC.

This clone was counted a single time. This chain connects TRBV5-6 to TRBJ2-5; possibly TRBD1 for D (6 bases). V was cut by 4 bases and J by 5 bases, with 18 bases left in between. The CDR3 contains 15 residues. Germline CDR1 and CDR2: SGHDT and YYEEEE. CDR3 DNA sequence: TGTGCCAGCAGCCTTAGTGGGGGCGCAGGGGAGACCCAGTACTTC. Protein product: CASSLSGGAGETQYF.

The count of this clone is one. The chain couples TRBV28 to TRBJ2-3, with unresolved D. V lost 3 bases, J lost 1 base, and 8 bases lay in between. The CDR3 is 14 residues long. From germline, CDR1 is MDHEN and CDR2 SYDVKM. Here the CDR3 DNA reads TGTGCCAGCAGTTTTTTGAGCGGCACAGATACGCAGTATTTT. As protein: CASSFLSGTDTQYF.

CDR3 coding DNA: TGTGCCAGCAGCTTCGGACAGACCGAAGCTTTCTTT. This codes for CASSFGQTEAFF. This chain uses TRBV14 with TRBJ1-1; tentative D call: TRBD1 (6 bases). CDR3 size: 12 residues. Trimming removed 5 bases from V and 8 bases from J, with 12 bases in between. Germline-derived CDR1 and CDR2 are SGHDN and FVKESK.

This clone was seen a single time. The chain joins TRBV5-1 to TRBJ2-7, with 7 nucleotides matching TRBD1. The CDR3 is made up of 16 amino acids. The V gene end was trimmed by 0 bases and the J gene end by 2 bases; junction bases not matched to a gene: 8. Germline V gene data show CDR1 as SGHRS and CDR2 as YFSETQ. CDR3 sequence: CASSLDLSTGAYEQYF. The CDR3 coding sequence is TGCGCCAGCAGCTTGGACCTATCTACAGGGGCCTACGAGCAGTACTTC.

The V call is TRBV7-9, the J call TRBJ1-1, with 8 bases aligning to TRBD1. CDR3 length: 15 residues. J lost 5 bases, V lost 5 bases, and 10 bases had no gene match. Germline V gives CDR1 SEHNR, CDR2 FQNEAQ (reference sequence). The DNA for the CDR3 is TGTGCCAGCAGCCCTACAGACAGGGGAGTAACTGAAGCTTTCTTT. This codes for CASSPTDRGVTEAFF.

The chain combines TRBV7-8 with TRBJ2-2; TRBD2 matches 7 bases. There are 14 residues in the CDR3. The germline V gene encodes CDR1 SGHVS and CDR2 FQNEAQ. V was clipped by 5 bases and J by 6 bases; unmatched bases: 6. CDR3 DNA sequence: TGTGCCAGCAGCACCGGGACTATGTCCGGGGAGCTGTTTTTT. This translates into CASSTGTMSGELFF.

The J gene is TRBJ2-2, the V gene TRBV27; D is unresolved. The CDR3 totals 13 residues. The ends were cut back, 8 bases at V and 5 bases at J, with 12 bases in the middle. Germline CDR1 reads MNHEY; CDR2 reads SMNVEV (reference sequence). The CDR3 coding sequence is TGTGCCAGCTTCGATCCGTGGACCGGGGAGCTGTTTTTT. This codes for CASFDPWTGELFF.

The rearrangement joins TRBV2 to TRBJ1-1; D gene ambiguous. The V gene lost 6 bases and the J gene lost 1 base, with 6 bases spanning the gap. Germline V gives CDR1 SNHLY, CDR2 FYNNEI. The CDR3 has 12 amino acids. This CDR3 reads CASRAGNTEAFF. The CDR3 DNA reads as TGTGCCAGCAGGGCGGGGAACACTGAAGCTTTCTTT. Filled out from reference TRBV2 and TRBJ1-1, the complete variable domain reads EPEVTQTPSHQVTQMGQEVILRCVPISNHLYFYWYRQILGQKVEFLVSFYNNEISEKSEIFDDQFSVERPDGSNFTLKIRSTKLEDSAMYFCASRAGNTEAFFGQGTRLTVV.

This chain uses TRBV7-3 with TRBJ1-1; TRBD1 aligns across 8 bases. In germline, CDR1 is SGHTA, CDR2 FQGTGA. CDR3 length: 14 residues. The V gene end was trimmed by 5 bases and the J gene end by 6 bases; junction bases not matched to a gene: 8. DNA for the CDR3: TGTGCCAGCAGCCCATCGACAGGGGATTCTGAAGCTTTCTTT. It codes for CASSPSTGDSEAFF. Complete variable domain (other parts from reference TRBV7-3 and TRBJ1-1): GAGVSQTPSNKVTEKGKYVELRCDPISGHTALYWYRQSLGQGPEFLIYFQGTGAADDSGLPNDRFFAVRPEGSVSTLKIQRTERGDSAVYLCASSPSTGDSEAFFGQGTRLTVV.